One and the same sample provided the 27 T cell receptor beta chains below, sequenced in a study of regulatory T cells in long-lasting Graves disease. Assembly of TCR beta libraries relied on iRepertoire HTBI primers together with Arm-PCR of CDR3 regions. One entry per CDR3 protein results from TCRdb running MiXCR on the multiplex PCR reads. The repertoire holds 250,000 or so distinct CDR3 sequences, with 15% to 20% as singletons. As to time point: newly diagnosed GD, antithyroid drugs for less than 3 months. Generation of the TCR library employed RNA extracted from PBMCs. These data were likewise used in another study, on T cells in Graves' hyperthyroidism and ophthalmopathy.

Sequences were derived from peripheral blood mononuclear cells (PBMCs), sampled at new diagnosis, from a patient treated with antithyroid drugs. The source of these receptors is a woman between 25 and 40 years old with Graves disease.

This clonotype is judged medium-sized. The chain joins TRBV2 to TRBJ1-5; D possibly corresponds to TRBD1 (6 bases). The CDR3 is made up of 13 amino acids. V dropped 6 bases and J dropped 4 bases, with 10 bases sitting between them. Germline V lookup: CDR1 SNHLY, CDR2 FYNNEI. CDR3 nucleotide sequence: TGTGCCAGCAGGCCTCAGGGGAATCAGCCCCAGCATTTT. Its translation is CASRPQGNQPQHF.

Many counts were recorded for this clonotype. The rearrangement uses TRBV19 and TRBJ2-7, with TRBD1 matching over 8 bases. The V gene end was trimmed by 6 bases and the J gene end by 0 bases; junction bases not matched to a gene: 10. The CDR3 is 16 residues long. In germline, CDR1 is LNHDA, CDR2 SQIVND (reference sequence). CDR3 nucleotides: TGTGCCAGTAGCTCGAGCCCTCAGGGGGCCTCCTACGAGCAGTACTTC. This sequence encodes CASSSSPQGASYEQYF.

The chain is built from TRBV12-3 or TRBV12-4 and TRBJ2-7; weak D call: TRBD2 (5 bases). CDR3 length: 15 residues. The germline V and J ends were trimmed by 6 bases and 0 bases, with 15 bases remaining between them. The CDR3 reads CASSVGEGFSYEQYF. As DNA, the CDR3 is TGTGCCAGCAGCGTAGGCGAGGGCTTCTCCTACGAGCAGTACTTC.

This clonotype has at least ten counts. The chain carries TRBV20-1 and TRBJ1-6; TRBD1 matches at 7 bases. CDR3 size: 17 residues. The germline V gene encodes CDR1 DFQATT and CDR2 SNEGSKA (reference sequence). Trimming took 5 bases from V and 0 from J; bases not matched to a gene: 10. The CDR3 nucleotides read TGCAGTGCTTCCGACAGGGCACTCTCCTCCTATAATTCACCCCTCCACTTT. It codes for CSASDRALSSYNSPLHF.

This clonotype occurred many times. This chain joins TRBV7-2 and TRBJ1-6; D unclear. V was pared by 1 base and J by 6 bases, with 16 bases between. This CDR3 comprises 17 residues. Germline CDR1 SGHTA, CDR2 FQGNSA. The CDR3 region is CASSLVLWAGGNSPLHF. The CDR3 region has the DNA TGTGCCAGCAGCTTAGTCTTGTGGGCAGGTGGTAATTCACCCCTCCACTTT.

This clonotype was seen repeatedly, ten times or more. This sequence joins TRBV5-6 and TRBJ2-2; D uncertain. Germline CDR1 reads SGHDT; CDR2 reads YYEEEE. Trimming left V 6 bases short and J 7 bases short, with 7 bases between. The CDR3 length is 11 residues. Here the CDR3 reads CASTRSGELFF. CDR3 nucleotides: TGTGCCAGCACCCGAAGCGGGGAGCTGTTTTTT.

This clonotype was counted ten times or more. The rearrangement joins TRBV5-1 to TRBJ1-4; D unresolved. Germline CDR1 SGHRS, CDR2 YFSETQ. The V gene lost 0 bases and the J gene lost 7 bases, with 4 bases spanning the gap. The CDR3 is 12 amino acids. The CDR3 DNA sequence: TGCGCCAGCAGCTTGGTCGGTGAAAAACTGTTTTTT. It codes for CASSLVGEKLFF.

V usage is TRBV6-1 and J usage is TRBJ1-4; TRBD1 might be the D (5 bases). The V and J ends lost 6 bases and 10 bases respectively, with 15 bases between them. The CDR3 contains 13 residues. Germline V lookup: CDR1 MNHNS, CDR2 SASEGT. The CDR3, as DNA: TGTGCCAGCAGGCAAAACTGGGGCGGAAAACTGTTTTTT. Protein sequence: CASRQNWGGKLFF.

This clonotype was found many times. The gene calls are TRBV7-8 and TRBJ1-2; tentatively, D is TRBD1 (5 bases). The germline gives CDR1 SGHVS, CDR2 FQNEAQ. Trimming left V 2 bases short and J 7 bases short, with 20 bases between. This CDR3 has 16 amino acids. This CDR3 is CASSLRQGSSRSGYTF. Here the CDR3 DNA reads TGTGCCAGCAGCTTACGTCAGGGCTCGAGTCGGTCTGGCTACACCTTC.

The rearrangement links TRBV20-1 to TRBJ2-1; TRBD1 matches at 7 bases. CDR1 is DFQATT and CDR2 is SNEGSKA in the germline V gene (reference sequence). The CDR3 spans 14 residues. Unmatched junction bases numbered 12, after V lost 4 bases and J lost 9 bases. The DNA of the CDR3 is TGCAGTGCTAAAAGAGACAGGGCAGTACGTGAGCAGTTCTTC. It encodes CSAKRDRAVREQFF.

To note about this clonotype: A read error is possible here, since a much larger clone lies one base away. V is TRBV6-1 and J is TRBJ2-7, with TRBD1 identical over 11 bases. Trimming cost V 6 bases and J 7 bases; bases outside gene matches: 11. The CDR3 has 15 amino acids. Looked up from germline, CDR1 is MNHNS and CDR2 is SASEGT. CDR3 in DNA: TGTGCCAGCAGGGCCGGGACAGGGGGGTACAATGAGCAGTACTTC. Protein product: CASRAGTGGYNEQYF.

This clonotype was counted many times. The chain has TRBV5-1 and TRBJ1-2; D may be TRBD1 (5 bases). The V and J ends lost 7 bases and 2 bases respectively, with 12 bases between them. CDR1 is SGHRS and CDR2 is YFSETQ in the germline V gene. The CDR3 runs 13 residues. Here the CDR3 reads CASRDGANYGYTF. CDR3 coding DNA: TGCGCCAGCCGGGACGGAGCCAACTATGGCTACACCTTC.

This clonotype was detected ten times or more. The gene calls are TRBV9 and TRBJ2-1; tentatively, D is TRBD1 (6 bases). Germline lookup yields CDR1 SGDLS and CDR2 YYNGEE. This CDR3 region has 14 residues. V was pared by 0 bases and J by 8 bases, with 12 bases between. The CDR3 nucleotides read TGTGCCAGCAGCGTAGATACAGGGCGATATGAGCAGTTCTTC. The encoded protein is CASSVDTGRYEQFF.

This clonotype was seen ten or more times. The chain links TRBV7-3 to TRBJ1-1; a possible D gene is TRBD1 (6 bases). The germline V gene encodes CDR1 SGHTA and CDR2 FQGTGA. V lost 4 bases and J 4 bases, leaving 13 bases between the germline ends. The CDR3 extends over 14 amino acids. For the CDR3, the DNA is TGTGCCAGCAGCTGGGGGGCTGGGAGCACTGAAGCTTTCTTT. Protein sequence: CASSWGAGSTEAFF.

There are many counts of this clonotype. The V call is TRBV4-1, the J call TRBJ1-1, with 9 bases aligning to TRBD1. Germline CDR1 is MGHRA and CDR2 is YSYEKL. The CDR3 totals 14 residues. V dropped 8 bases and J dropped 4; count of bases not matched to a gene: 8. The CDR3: CASLGQGRATEAFF. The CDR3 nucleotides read TGCGCCAGCTTAGGACAGGGGCGGGCCACTGAAGCTTTCTTT.

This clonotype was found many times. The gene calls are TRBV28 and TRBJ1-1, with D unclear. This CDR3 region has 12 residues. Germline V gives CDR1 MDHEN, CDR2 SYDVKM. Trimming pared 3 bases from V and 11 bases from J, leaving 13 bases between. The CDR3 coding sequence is TGTGCCAGCAGTTTCTTGAGAGAGCGCGCTTTCTTT. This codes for CASSFLRERAFF. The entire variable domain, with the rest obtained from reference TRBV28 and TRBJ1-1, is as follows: DVKVTQSSRYLVKRTGEKVFLECVQDMDHENMFWYRQDPGLGLRLIYFSYDVKMKEKGDIPEGYSVSREKKERFSLILESASTNQTSMYLCASSFLRERAFFGQGTRLTVV.

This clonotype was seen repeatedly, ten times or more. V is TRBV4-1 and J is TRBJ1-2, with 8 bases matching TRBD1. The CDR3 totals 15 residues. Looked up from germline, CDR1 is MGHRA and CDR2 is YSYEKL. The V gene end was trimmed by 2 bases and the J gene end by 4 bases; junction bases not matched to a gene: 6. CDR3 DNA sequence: TGCGCCAGCAGCCAACCCGGGACAGGACCCTATGGCTACACCTTC. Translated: CASSQPGTGPYGYTF.

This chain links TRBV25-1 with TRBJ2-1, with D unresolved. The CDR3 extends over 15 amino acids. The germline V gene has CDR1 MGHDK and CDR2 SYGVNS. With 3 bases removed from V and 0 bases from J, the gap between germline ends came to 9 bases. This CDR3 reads CASSDPGGSYNEQFF. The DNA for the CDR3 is TGTGCCAGCAGTGATCCAGGCGGCTCCTACAATGAGCAGTTCTTC.

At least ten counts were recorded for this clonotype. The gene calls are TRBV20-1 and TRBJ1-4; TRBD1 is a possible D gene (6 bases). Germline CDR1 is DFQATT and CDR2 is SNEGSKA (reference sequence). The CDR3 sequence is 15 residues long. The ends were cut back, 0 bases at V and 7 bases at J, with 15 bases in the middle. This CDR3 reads CSARDMEGDGEKLFF. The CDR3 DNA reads TGCAGTGCTAGAGATATGGAGGGGGATGGTGAAAAACTGTTTTTT.

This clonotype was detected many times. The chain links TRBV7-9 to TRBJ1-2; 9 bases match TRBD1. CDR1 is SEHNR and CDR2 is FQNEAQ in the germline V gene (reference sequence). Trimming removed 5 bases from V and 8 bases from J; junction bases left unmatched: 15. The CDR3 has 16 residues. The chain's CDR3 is CASSASLQGASRGYTF. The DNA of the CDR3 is TGTGCCAGCAGCGCAAGCTTACAGGGGGCATCTCGCGGCTACACCTTC.

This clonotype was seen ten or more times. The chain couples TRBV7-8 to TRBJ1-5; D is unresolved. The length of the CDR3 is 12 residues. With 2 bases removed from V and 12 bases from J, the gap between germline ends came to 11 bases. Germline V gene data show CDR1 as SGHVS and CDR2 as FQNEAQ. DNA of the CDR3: TGTGCCAGCAGCTTAATAGGGTCTTACCAGCATTTT. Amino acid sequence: CASSLIGSYQHF.

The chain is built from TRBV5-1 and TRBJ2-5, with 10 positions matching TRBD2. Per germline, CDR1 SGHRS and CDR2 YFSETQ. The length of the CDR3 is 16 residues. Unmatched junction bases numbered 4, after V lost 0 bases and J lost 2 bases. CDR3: CASSLDPAGGQETQYF. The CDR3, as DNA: TGCGCCAGCAGCTTGGACCCAGCGGGGGGGCAAGAGACCCAGTACTTC. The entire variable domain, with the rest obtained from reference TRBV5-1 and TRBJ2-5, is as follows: KAGVTQTPRYLIKTRGQQVTLSCSPISGHRSVSWYQQTPGQGLQFLFEYFSETQRNKGNFPGRFSGRQFSNSRSEMNVSTLELGDSALYLCASSLDPAGGQETQYFGPGTRLLVL.

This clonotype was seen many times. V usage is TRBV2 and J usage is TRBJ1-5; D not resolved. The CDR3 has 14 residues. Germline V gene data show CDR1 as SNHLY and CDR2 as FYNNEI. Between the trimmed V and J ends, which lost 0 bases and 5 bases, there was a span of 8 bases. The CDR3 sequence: CASSEAFGDQPQHF. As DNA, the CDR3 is TGTGCCAGCAGTGAAGCGTTCGGCGATCAGCCCCAGCATTTT.

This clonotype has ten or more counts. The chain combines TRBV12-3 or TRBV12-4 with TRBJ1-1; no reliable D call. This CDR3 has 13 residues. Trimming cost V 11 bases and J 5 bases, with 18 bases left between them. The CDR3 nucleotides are TGTGCCTCTCAGTACGGGAAAAGGACTGAAGCTTTCTTT. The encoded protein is CASQYGKRTEAFF.

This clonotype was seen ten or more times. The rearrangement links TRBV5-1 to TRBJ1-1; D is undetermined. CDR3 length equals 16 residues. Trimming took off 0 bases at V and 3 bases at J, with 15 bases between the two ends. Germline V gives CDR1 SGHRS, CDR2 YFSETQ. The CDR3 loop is CASSLGGGQYDTEAFF. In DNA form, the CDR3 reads TGCGCCAGCAGCTTGGGAGGCGGGCAGTACGACACTGAAGCTTTCTTT.

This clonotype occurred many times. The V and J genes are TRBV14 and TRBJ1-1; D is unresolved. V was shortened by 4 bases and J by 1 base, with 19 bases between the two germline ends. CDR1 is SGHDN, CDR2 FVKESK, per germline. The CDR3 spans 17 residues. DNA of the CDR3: TGTGCCAGCAGCCGTTTAATTTCGGACGGAACGAACACTGAAGCTTTCTTT. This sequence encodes CASSRLISDGTNTEAFF.

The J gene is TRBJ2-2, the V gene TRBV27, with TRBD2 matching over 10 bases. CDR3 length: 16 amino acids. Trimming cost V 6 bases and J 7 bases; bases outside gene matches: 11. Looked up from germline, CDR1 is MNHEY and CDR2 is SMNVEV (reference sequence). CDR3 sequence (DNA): TGTGCCAGCAGAGAATCAGCGGGGGGGCGGGTCGGGGAGCTGTTTTTT. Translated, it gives CASRESAGGRVGELFF.